These T cell receptor beta chains were read from a single sample in a study of blood T cell repertoires in COVID-19. Sequencing was performed with immunoSEQ multiplex PCR; in TCRdb, only in-frame clones are kept and a portion is missing. Of approximately 230,000 clones in the sample, approximately 86% are singletons; the top ten hold 1.2% to 1.5%. Sequenced input: peripheral blood. The source of these receptors is a man older than 75 with acute or convalescent COVID-19. CDR3s include the opening cysteine and the closing phenylalanine or tryptophan. The D gene is left open where the match is weak. The listing skips clone size in some rows; elsewhere it reads once, few, many or a size class.

clone_size	v_call	j_call	d_call	cdr3_nt	cdr3_aa
NA	TRBV6-5	TRBJ1-1	NA	TGTGCCAGCAGTTACTCTATCAGGGATACTGAAGCTTTCTTT	CASSYSIRDTEAFF
few	TRBV15	TRBJ1-1	NA	TGTGCCACCAGCAGGATGGACATGAGCACTGAAGCTTTCTTT	CATSRMDMSTEAFF
NA	TRBV7-2	TRBJ1-2	NA	TGTGCCAGCAGCGGGGGCGGGCGACAGGCTCTTTATGGCTACACCTTC	CASSGGGRQALYGYTF
few	TRBV13	TRBJ2-1	TRBD2	TGTGCCAGCAGCTTAGTGGCTAGCGGGAGGAATGAGCAGTTCTTC	CASSLVASGRNEQFF
NA	TRBV4-1	TRBJ1-5	NA	TGCGCCAGCAGCCAATGGGCCCTGAGTGGGAGGTATAGCAATCAGCCCCAGCATTTT	CASSQWALSGRYSNQPQHF
NA	TRBV27	TRBJ1-5	NA	TGTGCCAGCAGTTTGAGGAGCAATCAGCCCCAGCATTTT	CASSLRSNQPQHF
NA	TRBV19	TRBJ2-1	TRBD2	TGTGCCAGTAGTTTAGCGGGAGGGTATTTGGATGAGCAGTTCTTC	CASSLAGGYLDEQFF
NA	TRBV29-1	TRBJ2-7	TRBD1	TGCAGCGTTGAAGCCCCGACAGGGACGAAGTCCTACGAGCAGTACTTC	CSVEAPTGTKSYEQYF
NA	TRBV6-2/TRBV6-3	TRBJ1-5	NA	TGTGCCAGCAGTCTCCGACAGTGGGGTCAGCCCCAGCATTTT	CASSLRQWGQPQHF
NA	TRBV18	TRBJ2-7	TRBD1	TGTGCCAGCTCCTCGACAGGGGGCCCGACCTACGAGCAGTACTTC	CASSSTGGPTYEQYF
NA	TRBV10-3	TRBJ2-4	TRBD2	TGTGCCATCAGTGAAGTACTAGCGGGAGCCGGAGGTGACATTCAGTACTTC	CAISEVLAGAGGDIQYF
NA	TRBV12-5	TRBJ2-7	TRBD2	TGTGCTAGTGGTTTGGTAAAGTATCAGGCGGGAGAAACCTACGAGCAGTACTTC	CASGLVKYQAGETYEQYF
NA	TRBV3-1/TRBV3-2	TRBJ2-7	NA	TGTGCCAGCAGCCAAGGGCCGGGGACCTACGAGCAGTACTTC	CASSQGPGTYEQYF
NA	TRBV19	TRBJ2-5	TRBD1	TGTGCCAGTAGTAAGACAGGGGACTGGGTGACCCAGTACTTC	CASSKTGDWVTQYF
NA	TRBV5-1	TRBJ2-3	NA	TGCGCCAGCAGCTTTGCCTCAGTCTCACGAGGGACAGATACGCAGTATTTT	CASSFASVSRGTDTQYF
NA	TRBV7-2	TRBJ1-1	TRBD1	TGTGCCAGCAGCTTAGCGACAGGGAGGTTCCTCACTGAAGCTTTCTTT	CASSLATGRFLTEAFF
NA	TRBV19	TRBJ1-4	NA	TGTGCCAGTAGTTCAGGGCGCGATACGGAAAAACTGTTTTTT	CASSSGRDTEKLFF
few	TRBV7-8	TRBJ1-6	NA	TGTGCCAGCAGCTCTGGCGGACCCCTCCACTTT	CASSSGGPLHF
NA	TRBV6-2/TRBV6-3	TRBJ1-1	NA	TGTGCCAGCAGTTTACCGGACTTTTACACTGAAGCTTTCTTT	CASSLPDFYTEAFF
NA	TRBV9	TRBJ1-1	NA	TGTGCCAGCAGCGTTCAGGGTAAGGACACTGAAGCTTTCTTT	CASSVQGKDTEAFF
NA	TRBV6-2/TRBV6-3	TRBJ1-2	NA	TGTGCCAGCAGTTACGTGTCGGGGATCTACACCTTC	CASSYVSGIYTF
NA	TRBV5-4	TRBJ2-4	TRBD1	TGTGCCAGCAGCCAGGACAGGGTTACAAACATTCAGTACTTC	CASSQDRVTNIQYF
once	TRBV5-4	TRBJ2-1	TRBD2	TGTGCCAGCAGCTTGGTAGCTAGCGGGAGAAGGTACAATGAGCAGTTCTTC	CASSLVASGRRYNEQFF
NA	TRBV7-9	TRBJ2-2	NA	TGTGCCAGCAGCTTTGGGCAGGCCGGTAACACCGGGGAGCTGTTTTTT	CASSFGQAGNTGELFF
once	TRBV24-1	TRBJ2-5	TRBD2	TGTGCCACCAGTGTGGGGGGGATCCAAGAGACCCAGTACTTC	CATSVGGIQETQYF
NA	TRBV6-1	TRBJ2-7	NA	TGTGCCAGCAGTGATTTTTCTAGCACCGAGCAGTACTTC	CASSDFSSTEQYF
NA	TRBV6-5	TRBJ2-7	NA	TGTGCCAGCAGTCCCCAGGGCCTTCGGGTGCAGTACTTC	CASSPQGLRVQYF
NA	TRBV27	TRBJ2-3	TRBD2	TGTGCCAGCAGTCCATTAGCGGGAGCCTTTCCAGATACGCAGTATTTT	CASSPLAGAFPDTQYF
NA	TRBV4-2	TRBJ1-5	NA	TGTGCCAGCAGCCAAGTGGACCGGGACAATCAGCCCCAGCATTTT	CASSQVDRDNQPQHF
NA	TRBV7-6	TRBJ2-2	TRBD2	TGTGCCAGCAGCTTGGGAGCGGGAGGGGCCGGGGAGCTGTTTTTT	CASSLGAGGAGELFF
NA	TRBV29-1	TRBJ2-5	NA	TGCAGCGTTGAAATCGTTCGGTCTAGGCTAGAGACCCAGTACTTC	CSVEIVRSRLETQYF
once	TRBV5-6	TRBJ1-5	NA	NA	CASSSSRGNQPQHF
NA	TRBV6-5	TRBJ2-7	TRBD1	TGTGCCACCGGGGACAGGTGGTCCTACGAGCAGTACTTC	CATGDRWSYEQYF
once	TRBV5-4	TRBJ2-1	NA	TGTGCCAGCAACTTCGGTGGCAGGGGAAACAATGAGCAGTTCTTC	CASNFGGRGNNEQFF
NA	TRBV4-3	TRBJ2-1	TRBD1	TGCGCCAGCAGCCAACAGACAGGGGTGAATGAGCAGTTCTTC	CASSQQTGVNEQFF
NA	TRBV19	TRBJ1-5	TRBD1	TGTGCCAGTAGTCCAATTACAGGGGCGATCACCCAGCCCCAGCATTTT	CASSPITGAITQPQHF
NA	TRBV6-5	TRBJ1-1	TRBD1	TGTGCCAGCAAGCAACAGGGGGGCACTGAAGCTTTCTTT	CASKQQGGTEAFF
few	TRBV4-2	TRBJ1-2	NA	TGTGCCAGCAGCCAAGACGAGGGTTACTATGGCTACACCTTC	CASSQDEGYYGYTF
NA	TRBV19	TRBJ1-6	NA	TGTGCCAGTAGTATCCAGGGGCAGAATTCACCCCTCCACTTT	CASSIQGQNSPLHF
NA	TRBV12-3/TRBV12-4	TRBJ1-2	NA	TGTGCCAGCACCCCGGACAGAATCTATGGCTACACCTTC	CASTPDRIYGYTF
NA	TRBV7-9	TRBJ2-3	NA	TGTGCCAGCAGCTTACCAGGGGAGAGCACAGATACGCAGTATTTT	CASSLPGESTDTQYF
NA	TRBV5-1	TRBJ1-2	NA	TGCGCCAGCAGCTTGGATTCACAGGGCAAGAATGGCTACACCTTC	CASSLDSQGKNGYTF
NA	TRBV4-2	TRBJ2-5	NA	TGTGCCAGCAGCCAAGTCGAGGGGACTCAAGAGACCCAGTACTTC	CASSQVEGTQETQYF
NA	TRBV3-1/TRBV3-2	TRBJ2-7	TRBD2	TGTGCCAGCAGCCAGGGACTAGCGGTTGCCTACGAGCAGTACTTC	CASSQGLAVAYEQYF
once	TRBV5-4	TRBJ2-3	TRBD2	TGTGCCAGCAGCTTGGAGAGTAGCGGGAGTACAGATACGCAGTATTTT	CASSLESSGSTDTQYF
NA	TRBV2	TRBJ2-2	TRBD2	TGTGCCAGCAAGGGACTAGATTCCACCGGGGAGCTGTTTTTT	CASKGLDSTGELFF
NA	TRBV15	TRBJ2-5	TRBD2	TGTGCCACCAGCAGACTAGCGGAGAGCGGCGAGACCCAGTACTTC	CATSRLAESGETQYF
NA	TRBV7-6	TRBJ2-2	TRBD1	TGTGCCAGCAGCGGCGCGGACAGGGTCGACACCGGGGAGCTGTTTTTT	CASSGADRVDTGELFF
NA	TRBV29-1	TRBJ2-3	NA	TGCAGCGTTGACTTACAGGGAGTAAGAGATACGCAGTATTTT	CSVDLQGVRDTQYF
NA	TRBV18	TRBJ1-4	NA	TGTGCCAGCTCACCACTAGAGGAGATGGGTGGAAAACTGTTTTTT	CASSPLEEMGGKLFF
NA	TRBV5-4	TRBJ1-4	TRBD1	TGTGCCAGCAGCCAAGACAGGGGCAGGGATGAAAAACTGTTTTTT	CASSQDRGRDEKLFF
once	TRBV6-1	TRBJ1-2	NA	TGTGCCAGCAGTGAAGACCCCGGGTCCCATGGCTACACCTTC	CASSEDPGSHGYTF
NA	TRBV7-9	TRBJ1-2	TRBD1	TGTGCCAGCAGCTCCCGTGGACAGGGGGATGGCTACACCTTC	CASSSRGQGDGYTF
NA	TRBV4-1	TRBJ1-3	NA	TGCGCCAGCAGCCAAGGGGCCGGGGTTGGTGGAAACACCATATATTTT	CASSQGAGVGGNTIYF
few	TRBV5-1	TRBJ1-2	TRBD1	TGCGCCAGCAGCTTTTCCGGGACAGGTCGCTATGGCTACACCTTC	CASSFSGTGRYGYTF
NA	TRBV4-1	TRBJ1-4	NA	TGCGCCGGCAGCTTTTCGGAGGGTGAAAAACTGTTTTTT	CAGSFSEGEKLFF
NA	TRBV15	TRBJ2-1	TRBD2	TGTGCCACCAGCAGTTTAGGCGGGACTAATAATGAGCAGTTCTTC	CATSSLGGTNNEQFF